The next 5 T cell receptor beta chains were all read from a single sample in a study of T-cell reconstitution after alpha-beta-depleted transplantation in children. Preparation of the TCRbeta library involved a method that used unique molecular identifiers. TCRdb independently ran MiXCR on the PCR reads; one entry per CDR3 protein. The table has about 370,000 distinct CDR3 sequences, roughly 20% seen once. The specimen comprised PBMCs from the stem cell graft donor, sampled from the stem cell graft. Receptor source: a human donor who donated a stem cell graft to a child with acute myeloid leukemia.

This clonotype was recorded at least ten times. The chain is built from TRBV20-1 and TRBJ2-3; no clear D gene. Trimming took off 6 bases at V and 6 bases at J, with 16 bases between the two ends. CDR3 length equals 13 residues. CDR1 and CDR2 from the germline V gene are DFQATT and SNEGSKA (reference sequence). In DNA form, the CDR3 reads TGCAGTGCCCAAGTTAGGGCGTCCGATACGCAGTATTTT. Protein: CSAQVRASDTQYF.

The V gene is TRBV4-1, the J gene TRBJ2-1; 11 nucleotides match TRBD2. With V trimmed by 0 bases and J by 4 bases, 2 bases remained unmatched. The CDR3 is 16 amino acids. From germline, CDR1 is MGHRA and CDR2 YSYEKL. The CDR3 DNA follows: TGCGCCAGCAGCCAAGAATGGACTAGCGGGTACAATGAGCAGTTCTTC. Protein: CASSQEWTSGYNEQFF.

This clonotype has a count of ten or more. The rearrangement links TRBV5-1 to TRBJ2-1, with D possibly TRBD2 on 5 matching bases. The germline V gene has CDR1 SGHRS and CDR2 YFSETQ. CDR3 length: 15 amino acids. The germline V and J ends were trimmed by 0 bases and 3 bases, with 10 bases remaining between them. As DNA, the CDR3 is TGCGCCAGCAGCTTGGATGGTAGCGTCTACAATGAGCAGTTCTTC. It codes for CASSLDGSVYNEQFF.

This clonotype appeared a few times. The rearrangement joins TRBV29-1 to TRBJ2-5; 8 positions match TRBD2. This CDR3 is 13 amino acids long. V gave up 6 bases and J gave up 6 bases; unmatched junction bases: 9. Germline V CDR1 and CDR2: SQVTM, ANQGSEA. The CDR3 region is CSVGRAGGKTQYF. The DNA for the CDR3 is TGCAGCGTAGGGAGGGCGGGGGGAAAGACCCAGTACTTC.

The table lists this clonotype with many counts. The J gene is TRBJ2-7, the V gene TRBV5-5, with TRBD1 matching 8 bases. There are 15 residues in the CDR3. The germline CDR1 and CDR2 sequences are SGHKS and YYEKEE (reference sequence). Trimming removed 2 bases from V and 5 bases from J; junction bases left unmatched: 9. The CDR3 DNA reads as TGTGCCAGCAGCTTTTCTCAGGACAGGGTCAACGAGCAGTACTTC. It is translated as CASSFSQDRVNEQYF.